The 20 T cell receptor beta chains below all came from one sample that was sequenced in a study of T-cell reconstitution after alpha-beta-depleted transplantation in children. Library preparation (for TCRbeta) was performed with unique molecular identifiers. TCRdb itself ran the PCR reads through MiXCR, one entry per CDR3 protein. Seen here are about 200,000 distinct CDR3 sequences, 5.5% to 7% observed once, and the top ten hold approximately 5.7%. Sequenced here: PBMCs, sampled before TCRalphabeta/CD19-depleted stem cell transplant. The receptors stem from a boy aged 2 to 10 with acute lymphoblastic leukemia, due to receive a stem cell transplant.

This clonotype was recorded many times. The J gene is TRBJ2-1, the V gene TRBV12-3 or TRBV12-4; TRBD2 aligns across 7 bases. V lost 8 bases, J lost 5 bases, and 12 bases stayed unmatched. The CDR3 runs to 15 residues. For the CDR3, the DNA is TGTGCCAGCGCTCGAACGGGGGGTGGGAACAATGAGCAGTTCTTC. Its translation: CASARTGGGNNEQFF.

This clonotype was picked up a small number of times. The chain links TRBV28 to TRBJ1-5; TRBD1 aligns across 7 bases. The CDR3 is 17 amino acids. Germline lookup yields CDR1 MDHEN and CDR2 SYDVKM. Trimming at V came to 6 bases and at J to 0 bases, leaving 11 bases not matched to a gene. The CDR3 bases are TGTGCCAGCAGCCACAGGGGACCCCCCGTTAGCAATCAGCCCCAGCATTTT. As protein: CASSHRGPPVSNQPQHF.

Many counts were recorded for this clonotype. The rearrangement joins TRBV11-2 to TRBJ2-1; D perhaps matches TRBD2 (7 bases). The germline V and J ends were trimmed by 6 bases and 4 bases, with 19 bases remaining between them. The CDR3 loop spans 16 amino acids. Per the germline V gene, CDR1 is SGHAT and CDR2 is FQNNGV. CDR3 sequence reads: CASSPLPRGAYNEQFF. The CDR3 nucleotides read TGTGCCAGCAGTCCCCTTCCCCGGGGGGCGTACAATGAGCAGTTCTTC.

There are a few counts of this clonotype. CDR3 amino acids: CASSFSDGWNSPLHF. CDR3 sequence (DNA): TGTGCCAGCAGCTTTTCGGACGGATGGAATTCACCCCTCCACTTT. The gene calls are TRBV7-9 and TRBJ1-6; D ambiguous. Per germline, CDR1 SEHNR and CDR2 FQNEAQ (reference sequence). V was shortened by 3 bases and J by 7 bases, with 13 bases between the two germline ends. This CDR3 region has 15 residues. The entire variable domain, with the rest obtained from reference TRBV7-9 and TRBJ1-6, is as follows: DTGVSQNPRHKITKRGQNVTFRCDPISEHNRLYWYRQTLGQGPEFLTYFQNEAQLEKSRLLSDRFSAERPKGSFSTLEIQRTEQGDSAMYLCASSFSDGWNSPLHFGNGTRLTVT.

The table lists this clonotype with many counts. The chain combines TRBV7-2 with TRBJ1-1; D unresolved. Germline V CDR1 and CDR2: SGHTA, FQGNSA. This CDR3 region has 15 residues. V was cut by 0 bases and J by 1 base, with 9 bases left in between. The CDR3 DNA reads TGTGCCAGCAGCTTAGCAGGGAAGGCGAACACTGAAGCTTTCTTT. As protein: CASSLAGKANTEAFF.

This clonotype was counted many times. The rearrangement links TRBV12-3 or TRBV12-4 to TRBJ2-4; 8 bases are shared with TRBD2. V lost 6 bases and J lost 6; bases outside the gene matches: 4. The CDR3 covers 13 residues. The CDR3 DNA is TGTGCCAGCAGCGAGCGGGGGAGAAACATTCAGTACTTC. Protein product: CASSERGRNIQYF.

In its sample, this clonotype was seen many times. V usage is TRBV28 and J usage is TRBJ1-1; unclear D gene. CDR3 length: 13 amino acids. With 10 bases removed from V and 5 bases from J, the gap between germline ends came to 17 bases. CDR1 and CDR2 from the germline V gene are MDHEN and SYDVKM. The CDR3 here is CAIYTSGFTEAFF. The CDR3 DNA reads TGTGCCATTTACACGTCGGGGTTTACTGAAGCTTTCTTT.

This clonotype was observed at least ten times. The V call is TRBV7-2, the J call TRBJ2-2, with D perhaps matching TRBD1 (6 bases). Between the trimmed V and J ends, which lost 3 bases and 2 bases, there was a span of 10 bases. The CDR3 contains 15 residues. CDR1 is SGHTA, CDR2 FQGNSA, per germline. The CDR3 reads CASSFQGSNTGELFF. In DNA form, the CDR3 reads TGTGCCAGCAGCTTTCAGGGGAGTAACACCGGGGAGCTGTTTTTT.

This clonotype was observed a few times. The genes are TRBV7-9 and TRBJ2-5; possibly TRBD2 for D (6 bases). The V and J ends lost 5 bases and 5 bases respectively, with 21 bases between them. The CDR3 has 16 residues. Per the germline V gene, CDR1 is SEHNR and CDR2 is FQNEAQ (reference sequence). CDR3 loop: CASSRTWERGGETQYF. CDR3 bases: TGTGCCAGCAGCCGAACCTGGGAGCGTGGAGGGGAGACCCAGTACTTC.

This clonotype was counted only a few times. The V and J genes are TRBV28 and TRBJ2-1, with D maybe TRBD2 (6 bases). Germline V gene sequence: CDR1 MDHEN, CDR2 SYDVKM. With 4 bases removed from V and 8 bases from J, the gap between germline ends came to 15 bases. This CDR3 has 14 residues. In DNA, the CDR3 is TGTGCCAGCAGTTCGGGAGTGAAGGTCGATGAGCAGTTCTTC. Its translation is CASSSGVKVDEQFF.

This clonotype was observed many times. The chain combines TRBV14 with TRBJ2-7; D is uncertain. V lost 0 bases and J 6 bases, leaving 6 bases between the germline ends. The CDR3 totals 12 residues. Germline V lookup: CDR1 SGHDN, CDR2 FVKESK. CDR3 amino acids: CASSQDVGEQYF. As DNA, the CDR3 is TGTGCCAGCAGCCAAGACGTAGGCGAGCAGTACTTC.

This clonotype occurred a few times. This chain links TRBV5-4 with TRBJ2-2; 9 bases fit TRBD1. The junction had 5 bases not matched to a gene; V was cut back by 4 bases and J by 1 base. The CDR3 is made up of 16 amino acids. Looked up from germline, CDR1 is SGHNT and CDR2 is YYREEE (reference sequence). CDR3 amino acids: CASSQGTGRNTGELFF. In nucleotides, the CDR3 is TGTGCCAGCAGCCAAGGGACAGGGAGGAACACCGGGGAGCTGTTTTTT. The full variable domain, rest sourced from reference TRBV5-4 and TRBJ2-2, is ETGVTQSPTHLIKTRGQQVTLRCSSQSGHNTVSWYQQALGQGPQFIFQYYREEENGRGNFPPRFSGLQFPNYSSELNVNALELDDSALYLCASSQGTGRNTGELFFGEGSRLTVL.

This clonotype was detected ten times or more. The chain carries TRBV28 and TRBJ2-7; D possibly matches TRBD1 or TRBD2 (5 bases each). V was shortened by 6 bases and J by 4 bases, with 19 bases between the two germline ends. The CDR3 is 15 residues long. The germline V gene has CDR1 MDHEN and CDR2 SYDVKM. The CDR3 sequence: CASRDMGDGSYEQYF. For the CDR3, the DNA is TGTGCCAGCAGGGATATGGGGGATGGTTCGTACGAGCAGTACTTC.

This clonotype was seen only a few times. The gene calls are TRBV14 and TRBJ2-7, with 8 nucleotides matching TRBD1. This CDR3 is built from 15 residues. The germline CDR1 and CDR2 sequences are SGHDN and FVKESK. The V and J ends lost 0 bases and 3 bases, in that order; junction bases with no gene match: 4. The CDR3 here is CASSQESGGFYEQYF. The CDR3 DNA follows: TGTGCCAGCAGCCAAGAGTCAGGGGGCTTCTACGAGCAGTACTTC.

This clonotype was picked up many times. This chain uses TRBV15 with TRBJ2-1; D is unclear. The V gene's germline CDR1 is LNHNV and CDR2 YYDKDF (reference sequence). This CDR3 is 14 amino acids long. The V and J ends lost 5 bases and 4 bases respectively, with 12 bases between them. The DNA of the CDR3 is TGTGCCACCAGCTTGGGAAGACAATACAATGAGCAGTTCTTC. Protein sequence: CATSLGRQYNEQFF.

This clonotype was observed many times. This chain connects TRBV20-1 to TRBJ2-1; TRBD2 aligns across 11 bases. The germline CDR1 and CDR2 sequences are DFQATT and SNEGSKA (reference sequence). V trimming: 3 bases; J trimming: 4 bases; junction bases outside the gene matches: 5. This CDR3 comprises 15 residues. For the CDR3, the DNA is TGCAGTGCTAGTGAGGGGACTAGCGGATACAATGAGCAGTTCTTC. Its translation: CSASEGTSGYNEQFF.

This clonotype was counted ten times or more. This sequence joins TRBV4-2 and TRBJ2-2; D possibly corresponds to TRBD2 (5 bases). V lost 1 base, J lost 1 base, and 7 bases lay in between. This CDR3 contains 15 residues. Looked up from germline, CDR1 is LGHNA and CDR2 is YNFKEQ. The CDR3 nucleotides are TGTGCCAGCAGCCAAGCCGGGGAGAACACCGGGGAGCTGTTTTTT. Translation gives CASSQAGENTGELFF.

The rearrangement links TRBV2 to TRBJ2-7; perhaps D is TRBD1 or TRBD2 (5 bases each). CDR1 and CDR2 from the germline V gene are SNHLY and FYNNEI. Trimming left V 7 bases short and J 6 bases short, with 19 bases between. This CDR3 is built from 14 residues. The CDR3 bases are TGTGCCAGCATGACCGGGACGATCTCAACCGAGCAGTACTTC. Translating gives CASMTGTISTEQYF.

Ten or more counts support this clonotype. This sequence joins TRBV29-1 and TRBJ1-1; D remains unclear. The length of the CDR3 is 14 residues. V was shortened by 4 bases and J by 4 bases, with 16 bases between the two germline ends. The germline V gene encodes CDR1 SQVTM and CDR2 ANQGSEA. The CDR3 sequence: CSVGVSGWGTEAFF. For the CDR3, the DNA is TGCAGCGTTGGAGTATCCGGCTGGGGCACTGAAGCTTTCTTT.

This clonotype occurred many times. The rearrangement uses TRBV29-1 and TRBJ2-5; 7 bases map to TRBD1. Germline loops: CDR1 SQVTM, CDR2 ANQGSEA. CDR3 length: 14 residues. V trimming: 4 bases; J trimming: 2 bases; junction bases outside the gene matches: 7. The CDR3 nucleotides are TGCAGCGTTGTCACAGGGGCGACTCAAGAGACCCAGTACTTC. Its translation is CSVVTGATQETQYF.